Below, 18 T cell receptor beta chains from the same sample are listed, as sequenced in a study of metastatic and nonmetastatic thyroid tumors. Through MiXCR, TCRdb re-clonotyped the PCR reads. The sample includes 90,000 or so clones, approximately 9% seen only once; the top ten take approximately 8.8%. Thyroid surgery was performed in patients who had received no treatment beforehand. Sequencing was done on a sample of blood. Receptor source: a female donor with papillary thyroid cancer or a benign thyroid nodule (not recorded which). Some clones in this sample may be carry-over from other donors' samples.

This clone turned up a few times. The same CDR3 is also encoded by other DNA sequences in this sample. The gene calls are TRBV2 and TRBJ1-2, with D tentatively TRBD1 (5 bases). Trimming cost V 2 bases and J 5 bases, with 15 bases left between them. The CDR3 consists of 15 residues. The V gene's germline CDR1 is SNHLY and CDR2 FYNNEI. The CDR3 reads CASSEIATGGYGYTF. The CDR3 nucleotides are TGTGCCAGCAGTGAAATAGCTACAGGCGGGTATGGCTACACCTTC. Complete variable domain (other parts from reference TRBV2 and TRBJ1-2): EPEVTQTPSHQVTQMGQEVILRCVPISNHLYFYWYRQILGQKVEFLVSFYNNEISEKSEIFDDQFSVERPDGSNFTLKIRSTKLEDSAMYFCASSEIATGGYGYTFGSGTRLTVV.

The chain is built from TRBV6-1 and TRBJ2-2; 7 bases are shared with TRBD2. V shed 6 bases and J 7 bases; nucleotides not matched to a gene: 11. Germline V lookup: CDR1 MNHNS, CDR2 SASEGT. This CDR3 region has 15 residues. The CDR3, as DNA: TGTGCCAGCAGCTTCGGACTAGTAAAGTTCGGGGAGCTGTTTTTT. This encodes CASSFGLVKFGELFF.

This chain connects TRBV3-1 to TRBJ2-5; tentatively, D is TRBD1 (5 bases). Germline CDR1 and CDR2: LGHDT and YNNKEL (reference sequence). The CDR3 is 14 amino acids. V gave up 1 base and J gave up 2 bases, with 8 bases separating them. The CDR3 coding sequence is TGTGCCAGCAGCCAAGTGGACAAACAAGAGACCCAGTACTTC. Translated: CASSQVDKQETQYF.

There are a few counts of this clone. A much larger clone lies a single base off, so this may be a read error. The chain employs TRBV5-5 and TRBJ2-3; TRBD1 might be the D (5 bases). Looked up from germline, CDR1 is SGHKS and CDR2 is YYEKEE (reference sequence). This CDR3 spans 15 amino acids. Deletions cut 6 bases from V and 0 bases from J, with 14 bases between. The CDR3 DNA reads TGTGCCAGCAACCCCCTAGGGGCTAGCACAGATACGCAGTATTTT. Its translation: CASNPLGASTDTQYF.

The sample holds a few counts of this clone. This chain links TRBV19 with TRBJ1-4, with D perhaps matching TRBD1 (5 bases). The V and J ends lost 4 bases and 7 bases respectively, with 13 bases between them. CDR1 and CDR2 from the germline V gene are LNHDA and SQIVND (reference sequence). The CDR3 sequence is 14 residues long. CDR3 coding DNA: TGTGCCAGTAGTACAGGGCGGTTTGTTGAAAAACTGTTTTTT. Translated, it gives CASSTGRFVEKLFF.

The chain links TRBV12-3 or TRBV12-4 to TRBJ1-2; D might be TRBD1 (6 bases). Trimming removed 7 bases at V and 8 bases at J, with 14 bases between. CDR3 length equals 12 residues. The CDR3 coding sequence is TGTGCCAGCACCCCGGGGGGGGCAGGCTACACCTTC. Its protein product is CASTPGGAGYTF.

The CDR3 coding sequence is TGTGCCAGCAGAACGAGCGGGGGGGCCTACAATGAGCAGTTCTTC. This sequence encodes CASRTSGGAYNEQFF. This chain links TRBV6-1 with TRBJ2-1; 10 bases match TRBD2. The junction had 4 bases not matched to a gene; V was cut back by 6 bases and J by 2 bases. CDR1 is MNHNS, CDR2 SASEGT, per germline. The CDR3 has 15 amino acids.

This clone was observed many times. J is TRBJ2-1 and V is TRBV9, with 14 bases fitting TRBD2. The germline V gene encodes CDR1 SGDLS and CDR2 YYNGEE. CDR3 size: 18 residues. Trimming at V came to 4 bases and at J to 0 bases, leaving 6 bases not matched to a gene. The CDR3 DNA follows: TGTGCCAGCAGCCCTGGACTAGCGGGGGGTAGCTCCTACAATGAGCAGTTCTTC. Translated: CASSPGLAGGSSYNEQFF.

This clone was seen ten or more times. The chain uses TRBV28 and TRBJ1-2; D is undetermined. Trimming removed 5 bases at V and 6 bases at J, with 19 bases between. The CDR3 runs 15 residues. The germline V gene encodes CDR1 MDHEN and CDR2 SYDVKM. In DNA, the CDR3 is TGTGCCAGCAGTGCCTCTTCACGGTCTAAAAATGGCTACACCTTC. As protein: CASSASSRSKNGYTF.

On this clone itself: Relative to the germline gene, one junction end is altered; a read error may explain this. The sample carries other DNA sequences with the same CDR3. V gene TRBV29-1 combines with J gene TRBJ2-7; no definite D call. This CDR3 has 13 amino acids. From germline, CDR1 is SQVTM and CDR2 ANQGSEA. In DNA form, the CDR3 reads TGCAGCGGCGGTAGGCAGGATTCCTACGAGCAATACTTC. This codes for CSGGRQDSYEQYF.

This clone was observed a few times. The chain uses TRBV10-2 and TRBJ2-5; TRBD1 matches 9 bases. Germline lookup yields CDR1 WSHSY and CDR2 SAAADI. The CDR3 is 15 amino acids. The trim removed 7 bases at V and 4 bases at J, leaving 10 bases unmatched. DNA for the CDR3: TGCGCCAGCAATTTACAGGGGGCAGGTGTAGAGACCCAGTACTTC. Its protein is CASNLQGAGVETQYF.

This clone was seen at least ten times. The chain is built from TRBV6-2 or TRBV6-3 and TRBJ2-1, with 10 bases that match TRBD2. The CDR3 consists of 14 residues. Germline-derived CDR1 and CDR2 are MNHEY and SVGEGT. V lost 6 bases, J lost 9 bases, and 8 bases stayed unmatched. In DNA form, the CDR3 reads TGTGCCAGCAGAAAAAGCGGGGGGGCCGTTGAGCAGTTCTTC. It is translated as CASRKSGGAVEQFF.

Of note for this clone: A junction boundary mismatches the germline segment, possibly from a read error. The J gene is TRBJ2-1, the V gene TRBV5-6; the D gene is possibly TRBD2 (5 bases). This CDR3 is built from 11 residues. Germline V CDR1 and CDR2: SGHDT, YYEEEE. The CDR3 sequence is CASSLGLIFVF. The CDR3 nucleotides are TGTGCCAGCAGCTTGGGACTAATTTTCGTCTTC. Variable domain in full (rest from reference TRBV5-6 and TRBJ2-1): DAGVTQSPTHLIKTRGQQVTLRCSPKSGHDTVSWYQQALGQGPQFIFQYYEEEERQRGNFPDRFSGHQFPNYSSELNVNALLLGDSALYLCASSLGLIFVFGPGTRLTVL.

This clone was observed at least ten times. The gene calls are TRBV18 and TRBJ2-7, with 10 bases identical to TRBD2. This CDR3 is built from 16 residues. Per the germline V gene, CDR1 is KGHSH and CDR2 is LQKENI. With 3 bases clipped from V and 1 base from J, the junction kept 6 bases outside the gene matches. The CDR3 reads CASSPTLAGASYEQYF. CDR3 sequence (DNA): TGTGCCAGCTCACCTACTCTAGCGGGGGCATCCTACGAGCAGTACTTC. Combining the CDR3 with reference TRBV18 and TRBJ2-7 gives the whole variable domain NAGVMQNPRHLVRRRGQEARLRCSPMKGHSHVYWYRQLPEEGLKFMVYLQKENIIDESGMPKERFSAEFPKEGPSILRIQQVVRGDSAAYFCASSPTLAGASYEQYFGPGTRLTVT.

Concerning this clone: This could be a read error, since a much larger clone is one nucleotide away. The sample contains more than one DNA sequence encoding this CDR3. V usage is TRBV6-1 and J usage is TRBJ2-7; D might be TRBD1 or TRBD2, each matching 5 bases. V was trimmed by 4 bases and J by 4 bases, leaving 17 bases between them. Germline CDR1 is MNHNS and CDR2 is SASEGT. The CDR3 is 15 amino acids. CDR3 region: CASSGRDGPLYEQYF. The CDR3 DNA is TGTGCCAGCAGTGGCCGGGACGGGCCCCTGTACGAGCAGTACTTC.

This clone occurred many times. The chain joins TRBV5-1 to TRBJ2-7, with 9 bases lining up with TRBD2. This CDR3 region has 15 residues. With V trimmed by 1 base and J by 0 bases, 2 bases remained unmatched. Germline CDR1 SGHRS, CDR2 YFSETQ. The CDR3 reads CASSLLAGDSYEQYF. Written as DNA, the CDR3 is TGCGCCAGCAGCTTGTTAGCGGGGGACTCCTACGAGCAGTACTTC.

The chain recombines TRBV6-5 with TRBJ1-1; the D gene is possibly TRBD1 (5 bases). The CDR3 spans 14 residues. Germline loops: CDR1 MNHEY, CDR2 SVGAGI. Trimming took off 3 bases at V and 11 bases at J, with 19 bases between the two ends. The CDR3: CASSYEGPTAKAFF. CDR3 nucleotides: TGTGCCAGCAGTTATGAGGGGCCGACGGCTAAGGCTTTCTTT.

This clone occurred once. This rearrangement joins TRBV20-1 to TRBJ2-2; a weak D match, TRBD1 (5 bases). Germline V CDR1 and CDR2: DFQATT, SNEGSKA (reference sequence). The CDR3 consists of 16 residues. V dropped 0 bases and J dropped 1 base, with 12 bases sitting between them. The CDR3 region is CSARDSPDKNTGELFF. CDR3 sequence (DNA): TGCAGTGCTAGAGATTCACCGGACAAGAACACCGGGGAGCTGTTTTTT.